These T cell receptor beta chains were read from a single sample in a study of cytomegalovirus exposure and HLA in healthy donors. Profiled with immunoSEQ multiplex PCR; TCRdb holds only in-frame clones, not every one. The table has about 120,000 clones, roughly nine tenths seen once. The sequenced sample was PBMCs. These TCRs come from a woman between 18 and 29 years old in good health and CMV-seronegative. CDR3s include the opening cysteine and the closing phenylalanine or tryptophan. The D gene is left open where the match is weak. Size values are once, few and many counts, or a class for expanded clones, and some rows have none.

size	V	J	D	DNA	CDR3
NA	TRBV11-2	TRBJ1-1	NA	TGTGCCAGCAGCTTAAAACCCAGCACTGAAGCTTTCTTT	CASSLKPSTEAFF
NA	TRBV2	TRBJ1-2	NA	TGTGCCAGTAGTAGCGGCAGGTGGGACTATGGCTACACCTTC	CASSSGRWDYGYTF
NA	TRBV12-5	TRBJ2-1	TRBD2	TGTGCTAGTGGTTTGATCCTAGCGGGGTCTGAGCAGTTCTTC	CASGLILAGSEQFF
NA	TRBV6-5	TRBJ1-2	TRBD1	TGTGCCAGCAGGCTAAACAGGGGTCATGGCTACACCTTC	CASRLNRGHGYTF
NA	TRBV2	TRBJ1-6	NA	TGTGCCTCCTCCAAGGCCTTTCCGGGACATAAAAATTCACCCCTCCACTTT	CASSKAFPGHKNSPLHF
once	TRBV6-1	TRBJ1-2	NA	TGTGCCAGCGGCGCAGGGGACTATGGCTACACCTTC	CASGAGDYGYTF
NA	TRBV19	TRBJ2-2	NA	TGTGCCAGTAGTGTCGGGGCGAACACCGGGGAGCTGTTTTTT	CASSVGANTGELFF
NA	TRBV6-5	TRBJ2-7	TRBD2	TGTGCCAGCAGTTACGACGGGTCTAGCGGGTACGAGCAGTACTTC	CASSYDGSSGYEQYF
NA	TRBV5-1	TRBJ2-3	NA	TGCGCCAGCAGCGAGGACTACTATACGCAGTATTTT	CASSEDYYTQYF
NA	TRBV7-9	TRBJ1-5	NA	TGTGCCAGCAGCCCCCAGGACAGCTCAAATCAGCCCCAGCATTTT	CASSPQDSSNQPQHF
once	TRBV6-1	TRBJ1-4	NA	TGTGCCAGTTCGAGAGACCGGGATGAAAAACTGTTTTTT	CASSRDRDEKLFF
NA	TRBV6-5	TRBJ1-5	TRBD1	TGTGCCAGCAGACGACAGGGGAGCGATCAGCCCCAGCATTTT	CASRRQGSDQPQHF
once	TRBV25-1	TRBJ2-1	TRBD2	TGTGCCAGCAGTGAACCGGGACTAGCAGGCAATGAGCAGTTCTTC	CASSEPGLAGNEQFF
once	TRBV4-1	TRBJ2-5	NA	TGCGCCAGCAGCCGTGGGGACACGGGGAGCGAGACCCAGTACTTC	CASSRGDTGSETQYF
once	TRBV7-9	TRBJ2-7	TRBD2	TGTGCCAGCAGCTTACTAGCGGACTACGAGCAGTACTTC	CASSLLADYEQYF
NA	TRBV11-2	TRBJ2-1	TRBD1	TGTGCCAGCAGCTTAGTGACAGGGGATAACAATGAGCAGTTCTTC	CASSLVTGDNNEQFF
few	TRBV18	TRBJ1-3	NA	TGTGCGGCGCGGGAGGGACGGAGAAACACCATATATTTT	CAAREGRRNTIYF
NA	TRBV9	TRBJ2-2	NA	TGTGCCAGCAGCCCTACAACGGGACTCAGATTCACCGGGGAGCTGTTTTTT	CASSPTTGLRFTGELFF
NA	TRBV4-1	TRBJ1-2	NA	TGCGCCAGCAGCCAAGAGGTGTCAGGGGTGTGGTATGGCTACACCTTC	CASSQEVSGVWYGYTF
NA	TRBV6-5	TRBJ1-5	NA	TGTGCCAGCAGTTCGGGGAGTTTCAATCAGCCCCAGCATTTT	CASSSGSFNQPQHF
NA	TRBV10-3	TRBJ1-1	NA	TGTGCCATCAGGACAGAGCTGAACACTGAAGCTTTCTTT	CAIRTELNTEAFF
NA	TRBV7-8	TRBJ2-7	TRBD2	TGTGCCAGCAGCCTACGGACTAGCGGGACCCACGGGGAGCAGTACTTC	CASSLRTSGTHGEQYF
NA	TRBV21-1	TRBJ1-5	NA	TGTGCCAGCAGCAAAGCAGGCAGCCCGGGGGACAATCAGCCCCAGCATTTT	CASSKAGSPGDNQPQHF
NA	TRBV7-9	TRBJ2-2	TRBD1	TGTGCCAGGATGGGACAGACGAATACCGGGGAGCTGTTTTTT	CARMGQTNTGELFF
NA	TRBV14	TRBJ1-1	NA	TGTGCCAGCAGCCAAGAAGGGGCCCTGGGGACTGAAGCTTTCTTT	CASSQEGALGTEAFF
NA	TRBV9	TRBJ1-1	NA	TGTGCCAGCAGCGCGGGGGGAGGGATTCCTCGTTTTGAAGCTTTCTTT	CASSAGGGIPRFEAFF
NA	TRBV7-9	TRBJ1-1	TRBD1	TGTGCCAGCAGACGCACAGGGGCCACTGAAGCTTTCTTT	CASRRTGATEAFF
NA	TRBV5-1	TRBJ2-3	TRBD2	TGCGCCAGCAGCACTAGCGGGGCGGACACAGATACGCAGTATTTT	CASSTSGADTDTQYF
NA	TRBV5-5	TRBJ1-2	NA	TGTGCCAGCAGCCCATTGGGCGGGGGCTATGGCTACACCTTC	CASSPLGGGYGYTF
NA	TRBV11-1	TRBJ1-1	NA	TGTGCCAGCAGTCTTAGCGGGGGGTACACTGAAGCTTTCTTT	CASSLSGGYTEAFF
NA	TRBV4-1	TRBJ2-1	TRBD2	TGCGCCAGCAGCCGCCTGGTAGGAGAAATAGCGGGGGGGGCTCGAAATGAGCAGTTCTTC	CASSRLVGEIAGGARNEQFF
NA	TRBV2	TRBJ1-1	NA	TGTGCCAGCAGTGACCAGGGGCACACTGAAGCTTTCTTT	CASSDQGHTEAFF
NA	TRBV27	TRBJ2-2	NA	TGTGCCAGTTCCCCTTGGGGGCGAACCGGGGAGCTGTTTTTT	CASSPWGRTGELFF
NA	TRBV21-1	TRBJ1-5	NA	TGTGCCAGCAGCGATCGGGCAGGGGGCCCCTTAAGTAGGGTCGGCGATGCCAATCAGCCCCAGCATTTT	CASSDRAGGPLSRVGDANQPQHF
NA	TRBV2	TRBJ2-2	NA	TGTGCCAGCAAGGGTGCCGGGGCCGGGGAGCTGTTTTTT	CASKGAGAGELFF
NA	TRBV1	TRBJ1-5	NA	TGCACCAGCAGCCACCCGGCCAGGGGGCTGGATCAGCCCCAGCATTTT	CTSSHPARGLDQPQHF
NA	TRBV29-1	TRBJ1-2	TRBD1	TGCAGCGTTGAAAGGACAGGGGCCCTTAACTATGGCTACACCTTC	CSVERTGALNYGYTF
NA	TRBV9	TRBJ2-2	NA	TGTGCCAGCAGTCCGACTACGAACACCGGGGAGCTGTTTTTT	CASSPTTNTGELFF
NA	TRBV21-1	TRBJ1-1	NA	TGTGCCAGCAGCGACAAGCTCAGGGGGCACGATGTGAACACTGAAGCTTTCTTT	CASSDKLRGHDVNTEAFF
NA	TRBV5-1	TRBJ1-1	NA	TGCGCCAGCAGCTTGGCCCTAGTTACACGGGACACTGAAGCTTTCTTT	CASSLALVTRDTEAFF
NA	TRBV7-8	TRBJ2-4	NA	TGTGCCAGCAGCTCGAGGACAATCCAGGGGCCCAAAAACATTCAGTACTTC	CASSSRTIQGPKNIQYF
NA	TRBV11-2	TRBJ1-1	NA	TGTGCCAGCAGCCAGGGTTTCCCCATGAACACTGAAGCTTTCTTT	CASSQGFPMNTEAFF
NA	TRBV6-6	TRBJ1-3	NA	TGTGCCAGCGCGAAAGAGGGCCAGGTGCGGGGGAACACCATATATTTT	CASAKEGQVRGNTIYF
NA	TRBV29-1	TRBJ2-7	TRBD1	TGCAGCGTCAGGGGGCTCAACTTGAGCTCCTACGAGCAGTACTTC	CSVRGLNLSSYEQYF
NA	TRBV5-1	TRBJ1-2	TRBD1	TGCGCCAGCAGCTTGGCCCCCGACAGGGACCAAAACCTATATGGCTACACCTTC	CASSLAPDRDQNLYGYTF
NA	TRBV6-6	TRBJ1-4	NA	TGTGCCAGCAGCCCGACAGGAATCGCAACTAATGAAAAACTGTTTTTT	CASSPTGIATNEKLFF
NA	TRBV4-1	TRBJ2-3	NA	TGCGCCAGCAGCCAAGTTCACACGCCCACGCAGTATTTT	CASSQVHTPTQYF
NA	TRBV5-1	TRBJ2-7	TRBD1	TGCGCCAGCAGCCTAGGGGACAGGGTCGCCGAGCAGTACTTC	CASSLGDRVAEQYF
once	TRBV5-1	TRBJ1-2	TRBD1	TGCGCCAGCAGCTTGGCCTCGACAGGGAGTCACTATGGCTACACCTTC	CASSLASTGSHYGYTF
NA	TRBV28	TRBJ2-7	NA	TGTGCCAGCAGTCGAAATGGACGGACATCCTACGAGCAGTACTTC	CASSRNGRTSYEQYF
NA	TRBV27	TRBJ1-2	NA	TGTGCCAGCAGTTTAAATGTTGGAGGCTATGGCTACACCTTC	CASSLNVGGYGYTF
NA	TRBV10-1	TRBJ1-2	TRBD1	TGCGCCAGCAGTCTCGGGACAGCCTATGGCTACACCTTC	CASSLGTAYGYTF
NA	TRBV9	TRBJ1-1	NA	TGTGCCAGCAGCGTAGTTCGGGACTGGGCCTTAGGGACTGAAGCTTTCTTT	CASSVVRDWALGTEAFF